This passage covers 18 T cell receptor beta chains from one sample sequenced in a study of post-analysis software for immune sequencing data. Study-wide results and limits: Patients showed TRBV5-6, TRBV5-1 and TRBV20-1 among a few TRBV segments more frequent than in controls.

Built from TCR beta cDNA, the libraries had unique molecular identifiers in them. One entry per CDR3 protein, called by TCRdb with MiXCR from the PCR reads. The top ten hold 0.55% to 0.65% of the sample, which has fewer than 850,000 distinct CDR3 sequences, about 32% seen once. These receptors have no identified antigens. The specimen sequenced was blood. These receptors were obtained from a girl aged 10-17 years with multiple sclerosis.

A few counts support this clonotype. The chain joins TRBV20-1 to TRBJ2-3; a possible D gene is TRBD2 (6 bases). V lost 2 bases, J lost 6 bases, and 21 bases lay in between. There are 16 residues in the CDR3. Germline CDR1 reads DFQATT; CDR2 reads SNEGSKA (reference sequence). CDR3 coding DNA: TGCAGTGCTAGACTTTCGAAGACTAGATTACATGATACGCAGTATTTT. This codes for CSARLSKTRLHDTQYF.

Details on this clonotype: Being one base from a much bigger clone, this may be a read error. The chain uses TRBV5-1 and TRBJ2-1; weak D call: TRBD1 (5 bases). The end of the DNA is better explained by TRBJ2-7, so the J call may be wrong. The CDR3 loop spans 16 amino acids. CDR1 and CDR2 from the germline V gene are SGHRS and YFSETQ. The CDR3 DNA follows: TGCGCCAGCAGCTCACGACAGTCGAGCTCCTACAATGAGCAGTACTTC. Its protein product is CASSSRQSSSYNEQYF.

This clonotype was counted a few times. V and J are TRBV12-3 or TRBV12-4 and TRBJ2-7, with 9 bases aligning to TRBD2. Germline trimming cut 6 bases from V and 4 bases from J; bases unmatched to any gene: 4. The CDR3 sequence is 13 residues long. This chain's CDR3 is CASRPSGTYEQYF. Written as DNA, the CDR3 is TGTGCCAGCAGGCCTAGCGGGACTTACGAGCAGTACTTC.

In this sample, this clonotype turned up many times. The chain couples TRBV7-2 to TRBJ2-1; tentatively, D is TRBD1 (6 bases). The germline V gene has CDR1 SGHTA and CDR2 FQGNSA. This CDR3 has 11 residues. Trimming took off 6 bases at V and 7 bases at J, with 7 bases between the two ends. DNA of the CDR3: TGTGCCAGCAGGCAGGGGAATGAGCAGTTCTTC. It codes for CASRQGNEQFF.

The chain recombines TRBV28 with TRBJ1-2, with a possible D match to TRBD1 (6 bases). From germline, CDR1 is MDHEN and CDR2 SYDVKM. This CDR3 is built from 16 residues. V lost 6 bases to trimming and J lost 7 bases, with 24 bases between them. In DNA form, the CDR3 reads TGTGCCAGCAGCACCCCAGAAAACAGGGCGGGACGTGGCTACACCTTC. This translates into CASSTPENRAGRGYTF.

This chain uses TRBV14 with TRBJ1-3; TRBD1 is a possible D gene (5 bases). CDR3 length: 16 residues. Trimming removed 0 bases from V and 4 bases from J, with 13 bases in between. In germline, CDR1 is SGHDN, CDR2 FVKESK. In DNA, the CDR3 is TGTGCCAGCAGCCAAGATCTTCCAGGGTTCGGAAACACCATATATTTT. Its translation is CASSQDLPGFGNTIYF. The full variable domain, with the rest looked up from reference TRBV14 and TRBJ1-3, is EAGVTQFPSHSVIEKGQTVTLRCDPISGHDNLYWYRRVMGKEIKFLLHFVKESKQDESGMPNNRFLAERTGGTYSTLKVQPAELEDSGVYFCASSQDLPGFGNTIYFGEGSWLTVV.

The rearrangement uses TRBV5-1 and TRBJ2-1; TRBD2 aligns across 9 bases. The trim removed 1 base at V and 4 bases at J, leaving 3 bases unmatched. CDR3 length: 15 amino acids. The germline V gene encodes CDR1 SGHRS and CDR2 YFSETQ. The CDR3 region has the DNA TGCGCCAGCAGCTTGTCTAGCGGGGATTACAATGAGCAGTTCTTC. This codes for CASSLSSGDYNEQFF.

The chain employs TRBV13 and TRBJ1-2; D is possibly TRBD1 (6 bases). Trimming pared 4 bases from V and 7 bases from J, leaving 16 bases between. There are 14 residues in the CDR3. Germline CDR1 and CDR2: PRHDT and FYEKMQ (reference sequence). CDR3 in amino acids: CASSSQTGMGGYTF. The CDR3 bases are TGTGCCAGCAGCTCTCAAACAGGGATGGGTGGCTACACCTTC.

This clonotype was counted only a few times. The chain joins TRBV7-8 to TRBJ1-6; 7 bases match TRBD1. Germline CDR1 is SGHVS and CDR2 is FQNEAQ. With V trimmed by 4 bases and J by 10 bases, 16 bases remained unmatched. This CDR3 contains 17 residues. CDR3 nucleotides: TGTGCCAGCAGCTCGACGCCGGGACAGAGAATACGGTCACCCCTCCACTTT. Translated: CASSSTPGQRIRSPLHF.

Concerning this clonotype itself: One end of the junction varies from germline; a read error may be responsible. The chain uses TRBV11-2 and TRBJ1-6; no reliable D call. The CDR3 has 14 amino acids. Germline V gene lookup returns CDR1 SGHAT and CDR2 FQNNGV. CDR3 residues: CASSLRGYDSPLHF. In DNA, the CDR3 is TGCGCCAGCAGCTTACGGGGTTACGATTCACCCCTCCACTTT.

This clonotype appeared a few times. The rearrangement joins TRBV7-9 to TRBJ2-1, with 9 bases matching TRBD1. CDR1 SEHNR and CDR2 FQNEAQ come from the germline V gene (reference sequence). The CDR3 length is 16 residues. V shed 2 bases and J 5 bases; nucleotides not matched to a gene: 7. CDR3 nucleotide sequence: TGTGCCAGCAGCTTAAGGGACAGGGAGCTCAACAATGAGCAGTTCTTC. It yields the protein CASSLRDRELNNEQFF.

The gene calls are TRBV20-1 and TRBJ1-2; 8 bases agree with TRBD1. Germline V lookup: CDR1 DFQATT, CDR2 SNEGSKA (reference sequence). CDR3 length: 14 residues. The trim removed 2 bases at V and 6 bases at J, leaving 8 bases unmatched. The CDR3: CSARLTDRVDGYTF. DNA for the CDR3: TGCAGTGCTAGACTCACGGACAGGGTAGATGGCTACACCTTC.

As for this clonotype: This sequence may be a read error, since a much larger clone differs from it by one base. The chain links TRBV29-1 to TRBJ2-7; the D gene is possibly TRBD1 (5 bases). This CDR3 spans 14 amino acids. Germline V gene data show CDR1 as SQVTM and CDR2 as ANQGSEA. CDR3 protein: CGVLRTRSSYEQYF. CDR3 coding DNA: TGCGGCGTCCTCAGGACACGGAGCTCCTACGAGCAGTACTTC.

V and J are TRBV28 and TRBJ2-5; 7 nucleotides match TRBD2. The J call is doubtful: the DNA matches TRBJ2-7 better. The CDR3 is 15 residues long. CDR1 is MDHEN, CDR2 SYDVKM, per germline. The CDR3 nucleotides are TGTGCCAGCAGCCCCCATTGGCGCGGGAGCGACGAGCAGTACTTC. Translating gives CASSPHWRGSDEQYF.

This clonotype was detected only a few times. The chain carries TRBV12-3 or TRBV12-4 and TRBJ1-5; 8 nucleotides match TRBD1. J lost 6 bases, V lost 2 bases, and 6 bases had no gene match. This CDR3 region has 15 residues. The CDR3 coding sequence is TGTGCCAGCAGTTTACAGGGGGCGCTTGGTCAGCCCCAGCATTTT. This translates into CASSLQGALGQPQHF.

This clonotype showed up many times. V usage is TRBV29-1 and J usage is TRBJ1-5; 7 positions agree with TRBD1. The V gene end was trimmed by 4 bases and the J gene end by 2 bases; junction bases not matched to a gene: 2. Per the germline V gene, CDR1 is SQVTM and CDR2 is ANQGSEA. The CDR3 runs 13 residues. The CDR3 region is CSVAGGGNQPQHF. CDR3 nucleotide sequence: TGCAGCGTTGCAGGGGGAGGCAATCAGCCCCAGCATTTT.

The gene calls are TRBV18 and TRBJ1-5; no clear D. Looked up from germline, CDR1 is KGHSH and CDR2 is LQKENI. V gave up 1 base and J gave up 1 base, with 11 bases separating them. CDR3 size: 16 residues. The CDR3 DNA is TGTGCCAGCTCACCACGGGCGGTTGAGAGCAATCAGCCCCAGCATTTT. Its translation is CASSPRAVESNQPQHF.

The chain uses TRBV2 and TRBJ2-4; 10 nucleotides match TRBD1. CDR3 length: 14 amino acids. V was pared by 4 bases and J by 15 bases, with 12 bases of the junction left unmatched. CDR1 SNHLY and CDR2 FYNNEI come from the germline V gene. CDR3 region: CASSVGTGDTIWYF. Here the CDR3 DNA reads TGTGCCAGCAGTGTGGGGACAGGGGACACCATATGGTACTTC. The full variable domain, in which reference TRBV2 and TRBJ2-4 provide the parts outside the CDR3, is EPEVTQTPSHQVTQMGQEVILRCVPISNHLYFYWYRQILGQKVEFLVSFYNNEISEKSEIFDDQFSVERPDGSNFTLKIRSTKLEDSAMYFCASSVGTGDTIWYFGAGTRLSVL.